Shown below are 3 T cell receptor beta chains from a single sample sequenced in a study of blood T cell repertoires in COVID-19. Only in-frame clones appear in the TCRdb table, and some are missing; sequencing was by immunoSEQ multiplex PCR. The sample holds some 320,000 clones; more than 90% are singletons and the top ten take less than 4%. The specimen sequenced was PBMCs or T cells enriched from blood (not recorded which). The receptors stem from a woman younger than 45 who had been exposed to COVID-19.

This clone was observed once. The rearrangement joins TRBV30 to TRBJ2-1, with D possibly being TRBD2 (5 bases). Germline V gives CDR1 GTSNPN, CDR2 SVGIG (reference sequence). V was pared by 0 bases and J by 12 bases, with 12 bases between. The CDR3 consists of 12 residues. The CDR3 loop reads CAWSVQLEGQFF. The CDR3 DNA sequence: TGTGCCTGGAGTGTACAACTAGAAGGGCAGTTCTTC. Drawing the rest from reference TRBV30 and TRBJ2-1, the complete variable domain is SQTIHQWPATLVQPVGSPLSLECTVEGTSNPNLYWYRQAAGRGLQLLFYSVGIGQISSEVPQNLSASRPQDRQFILSSKKLLLSDSGFYLCAWSVQLEGQFFGPGTRLTVL.

The chain employs TRBV18 and TRBJ2-7; TRBD1 matches 10 bases. Germline V gene sequence: CDR1 KGHSH, CDR2 LQKENI. The CDR3 loop spans 14 amino acids. The V and J ends lost 5 bases and 2 bases, in that order; junction bases with no gene match: 3. This chain's CDR3 is CASSRTGGTYEQYF. CDR3 bases: TGTGCCAGCTCAAGGACAGGGGGAACCTACGAGCAGTACTTC.

The chain uses TRBV11-2 and TRBJ2-7; 7 bases align to TRBD1. The CDR3 has 11 residues. CDR1 and CDR2 (germline): SGHAT, FQNNGV. Losses at the gene ends were 5 bases for V and 7 bases for J; bases not matched to a gene: 2. CDR3 nucleotides: TGTGCCAGCAGCCAACAGGGGGAGCAGTACTTC. Its protein is CASSQQGEQYF.